This TCR beta chain was recorded in a study of shared clonotypes between healthy human individuals. Study-wide points: Non-shared clonotypes displayed generation probabilities falling below those of clonotypes present in all four donors.

Worth noting for this clone: Its antigen is unknown.

Produced via immunoSEQ multiplex PCR; TCRdb's table is partial and in-frame only. The table has around 2,000,000 clones, roughly 94% seen once; the top ten hold 0.1% to 0.15%. Germline V gene sequence: CDR1 SGHTA, CDR2 FQGNSA. This CDR3 has 17 residues. V was shortened by 5 bases and J by 3 bases, with 20 bases between the two germline ends. This clonotype originated in a man aged 18 to 29 in good health. Sequencing input: naive CD4+ T cells sorted from blood. This sample's subset: CD45RA+ positively selected. This chain connects TRBV7-2 to TRBJ1-3; maybe TRBD1 (6 bases). The CDR3 DNA reads TGTGCCAGCAGCCCTAAGATTGGACAGTTTGGTGGAAACACCATATATTTT. Its translation: CASSPKIGQFGGNTIYF.